The sample holds a few counts of the clone carrying this T cell receptor (beta chain). What it binds is unknown. Trimming cost V 0 bases and J 3 bases, with 14 bases left between them. Germline V lookup: CDR1 LGHNA, CDR2 YNFKEQ. The CDR3 runs to 17 residues. These data originate in a study of CD8 T cells in ankylosing spondylitis. Findings and caveats of the study: Apparently characteristic of ankylosing spondylitis blood was a TCR beta motif (fewer than 10 highly homologous variants). Significantly higher representation of disease-linked clones was reported for matched ankylosing spondylitis synovial fluid. In peripheral blood, disease-linked CD8+ clones occurred at relatively low frequencies. There were earlier reports of some motif variants in reactive arthritis synovial fluid and blood.

Libraries of TCR beta came from quantitative 5'-RACE with molecular barcodes. MiXCR, run by TCRdb on the 5' RACE reads, gives a single entry per CDR3 protein. In the table there are 500,000 to 550,000 distinct CDR3 sequences, roughly 13% of which are singletons. The V and J genes are TRBV4-2 and TRBJ2-2; D possibly uses TRBD1 or TRBD2 (5 bases each). The sample consisted of blood, either unsorted or a sorted T cell fraction (not recorded which). The sequence was collected from a male donor with ankylosing spondylitis. This CDR3 reads CASSQDGDPRHTGELFF. As DNA, the CDR3 is TGTGCCAGCAGCCAAGATGGGGACCCCCGTCACACCGGGGAGCTGTTTTTT.